The 2 T cell receptor beta chains in this list originate from one sample, sequenced in a study of OX40 agonist ivuxolimab in advanced cancers. The method was immunoSEQ multiplex PCR; TCRdb's version includes in-frame clones alone and lacks a portion of them. The sample holds 98,000 or so clones, 90% to 95% seen once. The material was CD4+ or CD8+ T cells sorted from blood, obtained in a trial of the OX40 agonist ivuxolimab. The receptors derive from an adult with an advanced solid tumor such as melanoma, head and neck, liver or kidney cancer.

This sequence joins TRBV7-9 and TRBJ2-7; no reliable D call. V was trimmed by 1 base and J by 1 base, leaving 8 bases between them. Germline CDR1 and CDR2: SEHNR and FQNEAQ (reference sequence). CDR3 length equals 14 residues. This CDR3 reads CASSLGAGSYEQYF. CDR3 DNA sequence: TGTGCCAGCAGCTTAGGTGCCGGGTCCTACGAGCAGTACTTC.

The chain is built from TRBV9 and TRBJ2-2; TRBD1 is a possible D gene (6 bases). Germline V gives CDR1 SGDLS, CDR2 YYNGEE. The CDR3 is 14 amino acids. The V and J ends lost 5 bases and 4 bases respectively, with 12 bases between them. This chain's CDR3 is CASRRDIGTGELFF. In DNA form, the CDR3 reads TGTGCCAGCAGGAGGGACATAGGCACCGGGGAGCTGTTTTTT.